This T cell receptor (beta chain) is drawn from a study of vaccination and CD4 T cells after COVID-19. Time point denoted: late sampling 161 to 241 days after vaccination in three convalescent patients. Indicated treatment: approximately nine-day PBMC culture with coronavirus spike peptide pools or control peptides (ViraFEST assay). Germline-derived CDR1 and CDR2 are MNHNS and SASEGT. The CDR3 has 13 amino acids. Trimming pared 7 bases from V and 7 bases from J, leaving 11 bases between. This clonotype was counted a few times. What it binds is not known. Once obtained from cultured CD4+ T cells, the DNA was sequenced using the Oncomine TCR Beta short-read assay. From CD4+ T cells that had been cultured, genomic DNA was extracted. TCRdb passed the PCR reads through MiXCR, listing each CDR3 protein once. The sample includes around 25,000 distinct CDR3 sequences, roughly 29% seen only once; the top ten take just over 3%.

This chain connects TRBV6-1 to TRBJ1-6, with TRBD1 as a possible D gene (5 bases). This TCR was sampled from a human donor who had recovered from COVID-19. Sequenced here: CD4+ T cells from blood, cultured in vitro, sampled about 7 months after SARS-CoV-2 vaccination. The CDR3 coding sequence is TGTGCCAGCACGGAGAGGGGAAATTCACCCCTCCACTTT. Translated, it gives CASTERGNSPLHF.